This is a list of T cell receptor beta chains from one sample in a study of blood T cell repertoires in COVID-19. Clones were read by immunoSEQ multiplex PCR, and TCRdb kept only the in-frame ones, dropping some. Of almost 500,000 clones in the sample, 80% to 90% were seen once. Source material: PBMCs or T cells enriched from blood (not recorded which). The source of these receptors is a woman aged 55-70 years who had recovered from COVID-19. The CDR3 runs from the conserved cysteine through the conserved F or W. A D gene is named only where the DNA matches it firmly. A clone size is listed for some rows: how often the clone was seen (once, few, many), or a class if it is expanded.

j_gene	d_gene	abundance	v_gene	CDR3nt	CDR3aa
TRBJ2-3	TRBD2	-	TRBV7-2	TGTGCCAGCAGCTTAGGACTAGCGGGCGGGTGGGATACGCAGTATTTT	CASSLGLAGGWDTQYF
TRBJ2-1	-	-	TRBV28	TGTGCCAGCCGGGACTCCTACAATGAGCAGTTCTTC	CASRDSYNEQFF
TRBJ2-1	TRBD2	-	TRBV19	TGTGCCAGTAGTATCTCGGGGGGGGCATCCAATGAGCAGTTCTTC	CASSISGGASNEQFF
TRBJ1-1	-	-	TRBV9	TGTGCCAGCAGCCCGGCTGAAGCTTTCTTT	CASSPAEAFF
TRBJ1-4	-	-	TRBV27	TGTGCCAGCAGTGGAGGGCGAAATGAAAAACTGTTTTTT	CASSGGRNEKLFF
TRBJ1-5	-	-	TRBV6-5	TGTGCCAGCCGGACGTGGGGGGGTGGTCAGCCCCAGCATTTT	CASRTWGGGQPQHF
TRBJ1-1	-	-	TRBV18	TGTGCCAGCTCACCAACGGTGATTAACACTGAAGCTTTCTTT	CASSPTVINTEAFF
TRBJ2-3	TRBD1	-	TRBV6-6	TGTGCCAGCAGTCCTCGGACAGGGAACACAGATACGCAGTATTTT	CASSPRTGNTDTQYF
TRBJ2-1	TRBD2	-	TRBV23-1	TGCGCCAGCAGTCTCTTCCGACTAGCTCCCTACAATGAGCAGTTCTTC	CASSLFRLAPYNEQFF
TRBJ1-2	TRBD1	few	TRBV2	TGTGCCAGCTGGGACAGGGGTGGCTATGGCTACACCTTC	CASWDRGGYGYTF
TRBJ2-3	-	once	TRBV10-3	TGTGCCATCAGTGAGTCACCGGGGGACACAGATACGCAGTATTTT	CAISESPGDTDTQYF
TRBJ1-2	-	-	TRBV6-5	TGTGCCAGCAGTATCGCAGGGTGGGATGGCTACACCTTC	CASSIAGWDGYTF
TRBJ1-6	TRBD1	-	TRBV27	TGTGCCAGCAGACCAGGGGGCGCTGGGGGGTCCTATAATTCACCCCTCCACTTT	CASRPGGAGGSYNSPLHF
TRBJ1-1	TRBD1	-	TRBV10-3	TGTGCCATCGGGGGACAGGGGAACACTGAAGCTTTCTTT	CAIGGQGNTEAFF
TRBJ2-3	TRBD2	-	TRBV5-1	TGCGCCAGCAGCTTGGGCGCTAGCGGGGGGGCAGATACGCAGTATTTT	CASSLGASGGADTQYF
TRBJ1-1	-	-	TRBV14	TGTGCCAGCAGCCTCTTACATGGACAGTTGGAAGCTTTCTTT	CASSLLHGQLEAFF
TRBJ1-5	-	-	TRBV21-1	TGTGCCAGCAGCAAAGTGAACAGATTTCCTAGCAATCAGCCCCAGCATTTT	CASSKVNRFPSNQPQHF
TRBJ2-5	TRBD1	-	TRBV29-1	TGCAGCGTTGACAGGGGGAGAGAGACCCAGTACTTC	CSVDRGRETQYF
TRBJ1-1	TRBD1	-	TRBV30	TGTGCCTGGAGTGCTAACAGGGGAACTGAAGCTTTCTTT	CAWSANRGTEAFF
TRBJ2-1	TRBD2	-	TRBV7-9	TGTGCCAGCAGCTCCCGGGAGGGTGAGCAGTTCTTC	CASSSREGEQFF
TRBJ1-1	TRBD1	-	TRBV30	TGTGCCTGGCGAAGGGGGCAAGGAGCTTTCTTT	CAWRRGQGAFF
TRBJ1-4	-	-	TRBV6-5	TGTGCCAGCAGTCGTTTTGGAGGGAATGAAAAACTGTTTTTT	CASSRFGGNEKLFF
TRBJ2-1	TRBD2	-	TRBV4-2	TGTGCCAGCAGCCAAGGAGCGGGGGGCGGGAATGAGCGGTTCTTC	CASSQGAGGGNERFF
TRBJ2-3	-	-	TRBV25-1	TGTGCCAGCAGTCCCCGCGCAGATACGCAGTATTTT	CASSPRADTQYF
TRBJ1-2	TRBD1	once	TRBV6-1	TGTGCCAGCAGTGAGTACGGGACAGGGGGCTATGGCTACACCTTC	CASSEYGTGGYGYTF
TRBJ1-1	TRBD1	-	TRBV27	TGTGCCAGCAGTTCATGGGACAGGGGAAACACTGAAGCTTTCTTT	CASSSWDRGNTEAFF
TRBJ1-1	-	-	TRBV5-1	TGCGCCAGCTATAGCCGGGGGAGCCATCAGAAGAACACTGAAGCTTTCTTT	CASYSRGSHQKNTEAFF
TRBJ2-7	-	-	TRBV5-8	TGTGCCAGCAGCTTGGGCGGGACGGGGAACTACGAGCAGTACTTC	CASSLGGTGNYEQYF
TRBJ1-4	TRBD1	-	TRBV28	TGTGCCAGCACCCCTCACCCCGGGACAGGGGGCGTTGGCGGAAAACTGTTTTTT	CASTPHPGTGGVGGKLFF